Sequencing of this TCR beta chain was carried out in a study of cytomegalovirus exposure and HLA in healthy donors. Primers: 60 Vbeta forward and 13 Jbeta reverse. Data came from immunoSEQ multiplex PCR; TCRdb stores just in-frame clones and leaves some out. The sample holds approximately 170,000 clones; 75% are singletons and the top ten take roughly 5%. Remarks on this clone: What it binds is not known.

General study findings and limits: The authors later linked a missense DCLRE1C variant to TCR beta V- and J-gene trimming. The authors listed approximately 150 TCR beta chains as cytomegalovirus-associated.

The CDR3 is 12 residues long. CDR1 and CDR2 from the germline V gene are SNHLY and FYNNEI. V shed 9 bases, J shed 5 bases, and the junction held 6 bases outside the gene matches. The chain couples TRBV2 to TRBJ2-5, with 7 positions matching TRBD1. This TCR derives from a male donor in good health and CMV-seronegative. The sequenced sample was PBMCs. The CDR3 nucleotides are TGTGCCAGTGGGCAGGGGGTTGAGACCCAGTACTTC. It translates to CASGQGVETQYF.